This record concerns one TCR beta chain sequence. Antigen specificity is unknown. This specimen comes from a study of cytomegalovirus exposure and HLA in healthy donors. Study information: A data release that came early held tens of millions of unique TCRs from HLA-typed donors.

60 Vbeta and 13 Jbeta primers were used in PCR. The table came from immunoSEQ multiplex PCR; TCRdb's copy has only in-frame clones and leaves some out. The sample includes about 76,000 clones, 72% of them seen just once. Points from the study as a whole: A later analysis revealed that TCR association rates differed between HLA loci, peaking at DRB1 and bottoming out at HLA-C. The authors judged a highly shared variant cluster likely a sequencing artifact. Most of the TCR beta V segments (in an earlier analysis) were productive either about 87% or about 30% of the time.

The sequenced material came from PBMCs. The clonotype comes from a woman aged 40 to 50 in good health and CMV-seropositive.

CDR3 protein: CASSLGLLRAFF. CDR3 sequence (DNA): TGTGCCAGCAGCTTGGGACTTCTCCGAGCTTTCTTT. The V call is TRBV5-8, the J call TRBJ1-1; D is uncertain. Germline CDR1 reads SGHTS; CDR2 reads YDEGEE. Trimming removed 0 bases from V and 10 bases from J, with 10 bases in between. The CDR3 spans 12 residues.